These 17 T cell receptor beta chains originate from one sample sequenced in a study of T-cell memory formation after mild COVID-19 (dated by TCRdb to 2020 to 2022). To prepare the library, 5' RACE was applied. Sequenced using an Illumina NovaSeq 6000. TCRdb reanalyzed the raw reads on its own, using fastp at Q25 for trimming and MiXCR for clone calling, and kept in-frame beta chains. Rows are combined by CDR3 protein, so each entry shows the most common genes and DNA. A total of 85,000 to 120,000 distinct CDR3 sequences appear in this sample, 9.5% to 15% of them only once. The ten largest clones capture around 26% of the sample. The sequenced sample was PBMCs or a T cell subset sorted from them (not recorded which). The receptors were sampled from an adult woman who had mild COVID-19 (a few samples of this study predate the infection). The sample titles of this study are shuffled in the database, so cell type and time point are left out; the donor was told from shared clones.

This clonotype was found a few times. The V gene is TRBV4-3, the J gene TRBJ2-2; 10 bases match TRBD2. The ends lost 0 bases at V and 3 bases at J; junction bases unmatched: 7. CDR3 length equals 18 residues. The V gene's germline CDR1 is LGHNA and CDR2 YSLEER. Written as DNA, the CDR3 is TGCGCCAGCAGCCAAGATGGTTGGACTAGCGGATACACCGGGGAGCTGTTTTTT. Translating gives CASSQDGWTSGYTGELFF.

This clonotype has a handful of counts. In nucleotides, the CDR3 is TGTGCCAGCAGCCAGGCCGGGACAGGGTTCACAGATACGCAGTATTTT. Encoded protein: CASSQAGTGFTDTQYF. The V and J genes are TRBV14 and TRBJ2-3; 9 bases are shared with TRBD1. The CDR3 spans 16 residues. With V trimmed by 3 bases and J by 2 bases, 6 bases remained unmatched. CDR1 and CDR2 from the germline V gene are SGHDN and FVKESK.

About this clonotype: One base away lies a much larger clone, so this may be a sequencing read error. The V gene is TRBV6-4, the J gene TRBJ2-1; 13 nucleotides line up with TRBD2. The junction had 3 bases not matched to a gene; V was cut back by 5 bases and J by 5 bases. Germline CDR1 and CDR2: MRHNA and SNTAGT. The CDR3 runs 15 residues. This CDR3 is CASSQGLAGDNEQFF. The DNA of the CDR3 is TGTGCCAGCAGTCAAGGACTAGCGGGAGACAATGAGCAGTTCTTC.

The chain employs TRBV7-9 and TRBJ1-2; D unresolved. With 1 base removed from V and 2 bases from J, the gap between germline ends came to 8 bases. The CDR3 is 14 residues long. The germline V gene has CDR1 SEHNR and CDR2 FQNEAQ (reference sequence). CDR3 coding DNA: TGTGCCAGCAGCTTAGGGGCAGAAAACTATGGCTACACCTTC. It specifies CASSLGAENYGYTF. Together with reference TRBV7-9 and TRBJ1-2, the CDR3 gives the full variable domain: DTGVSQNPRHKITKRGQNVTFRCDPISEHNRLYWYRQTLGQGPEFLTYFQNEAQLEKSRLLSDRFSAERPKGSFSTLEIQRTEQGDSAMYLCASSLGAENYGYTFGSGTRLTVV.

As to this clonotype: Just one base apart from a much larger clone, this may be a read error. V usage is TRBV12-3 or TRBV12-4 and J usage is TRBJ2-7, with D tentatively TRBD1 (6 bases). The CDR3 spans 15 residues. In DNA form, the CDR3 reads TGTGACAGCAGTCCACCCGGGACACCATCCTACGAGCAGTACTTC. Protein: CDSSPPGTPSYEQYF.

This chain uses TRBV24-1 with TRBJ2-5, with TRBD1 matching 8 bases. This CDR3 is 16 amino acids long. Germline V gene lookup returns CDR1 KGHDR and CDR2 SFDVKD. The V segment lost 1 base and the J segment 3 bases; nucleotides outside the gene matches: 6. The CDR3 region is CATSDLPQGAKETQYF. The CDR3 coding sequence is TGTGCCACCAGTGATTTACCCCAGGGGGCAAAAGAGACCCAGTACTTC.

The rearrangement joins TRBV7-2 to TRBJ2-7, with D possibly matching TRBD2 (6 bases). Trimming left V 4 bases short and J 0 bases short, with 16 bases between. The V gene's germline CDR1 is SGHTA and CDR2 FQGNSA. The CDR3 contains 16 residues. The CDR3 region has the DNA TGTGCCAGCAGCTCCCAGGGACTTTTGGACTCCTACGAGCAGTACTTC. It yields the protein CASSSQGLLDSYEQYF.

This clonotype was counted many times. CDR3 bases: TGTGCCAGCAGTGAAGAGGGACAGGGTTCCTACGAGCAGTACTTC. Translated: CASSEEGQGSYEQYF. V usage is TRBV6-1 and J usage is TRBJ2-7; TRBD1 matches at 9 bases. The CDR3 extends over 15 amino acids. Germline lookup yields CDR1 MNHNS and CDR2 SASEGT. V dropped 1 base and J dropped 1; count of bases not matched to a gene: 2.

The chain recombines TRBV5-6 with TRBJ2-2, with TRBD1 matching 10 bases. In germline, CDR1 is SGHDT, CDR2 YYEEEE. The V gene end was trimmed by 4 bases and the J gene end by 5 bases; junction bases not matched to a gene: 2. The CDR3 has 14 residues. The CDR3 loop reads CASSAGQGTGELFF. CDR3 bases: TGTGCCAGCAGCGCGGGACAGGGGACCGGGGAGCTGTTTTTT.

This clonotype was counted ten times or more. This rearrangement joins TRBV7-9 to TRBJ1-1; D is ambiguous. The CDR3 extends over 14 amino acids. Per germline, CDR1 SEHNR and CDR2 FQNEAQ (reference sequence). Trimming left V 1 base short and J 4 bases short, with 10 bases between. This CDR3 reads CASSLVEGRTEAFF. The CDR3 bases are TGTGCCAGCAGCTTAGTCGAGGGTCGCACTGAAGCTTTCTTT.

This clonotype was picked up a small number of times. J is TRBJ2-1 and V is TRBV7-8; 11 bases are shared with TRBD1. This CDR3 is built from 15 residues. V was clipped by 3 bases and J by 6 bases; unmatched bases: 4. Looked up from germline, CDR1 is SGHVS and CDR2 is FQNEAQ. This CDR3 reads CASSFGTGGINEQFF. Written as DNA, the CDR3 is TGTGCCAGCAGCTTTGGGACAGGGGGAATCAATGAGCAGTTCTTC.

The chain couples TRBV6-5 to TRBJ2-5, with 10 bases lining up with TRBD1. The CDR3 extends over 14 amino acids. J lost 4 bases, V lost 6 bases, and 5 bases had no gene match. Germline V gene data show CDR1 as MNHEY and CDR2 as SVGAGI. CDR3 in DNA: TGTGCCAGCAGCATCGGACAGGGGGGAGAGACCCAGTACTTC. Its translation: CASSIGQGGETQYF.

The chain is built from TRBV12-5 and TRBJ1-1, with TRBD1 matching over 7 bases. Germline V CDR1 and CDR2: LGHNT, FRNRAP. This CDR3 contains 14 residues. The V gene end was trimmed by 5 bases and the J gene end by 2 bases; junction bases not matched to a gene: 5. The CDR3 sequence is CASGDTGANTEAFF. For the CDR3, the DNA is TGTGCTAGTGGTGATACAGGGGCCAACACTGAAGCTTTCTTT.

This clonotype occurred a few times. The CDR3 region is CATSPTGGHGYTF. The CDR3 coding sequence is TGTGCCACCAGTCCGACAGGGGGTCATGGCTACACCTTC. The chain recombines TRBV24-1 with TRBJ1-2; 9 positions agree with TRBD1. The CDR3 covers 13 residues. After removal of 6 bases from V and 6 bases from J, the junction contained 4 bases not matched to a gene. The germline gives CDR1 KGHDR, CDR2 SFDVKD.

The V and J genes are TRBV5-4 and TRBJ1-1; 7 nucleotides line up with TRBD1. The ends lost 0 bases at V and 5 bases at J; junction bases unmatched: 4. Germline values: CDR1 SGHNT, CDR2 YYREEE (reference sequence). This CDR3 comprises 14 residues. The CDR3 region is CASSLDRGRTEAFF. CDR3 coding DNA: TGTGCCAGCAGCTTGGACAGGGGTAGAACTGAAGCTTTCTTT.

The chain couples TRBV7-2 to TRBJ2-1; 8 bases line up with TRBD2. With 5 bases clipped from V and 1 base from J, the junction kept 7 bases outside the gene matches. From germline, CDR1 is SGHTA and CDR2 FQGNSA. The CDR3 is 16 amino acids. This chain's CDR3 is CASSAGRVESYNEQFF. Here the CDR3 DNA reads TGTGCCAGCAGCGCCGGGAGGGTCGAATCCTACAATGAGCAGTTCTTC.

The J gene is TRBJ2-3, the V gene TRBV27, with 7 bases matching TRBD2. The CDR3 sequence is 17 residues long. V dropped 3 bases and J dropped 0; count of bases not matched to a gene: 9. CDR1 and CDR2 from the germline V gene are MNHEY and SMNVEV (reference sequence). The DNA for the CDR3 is TGTGCCAGCAGTTTCAGCGGGGTGAATCCTAGCACAGATACGCAGTATTTT. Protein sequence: CASSFSGVNPSTDTQYF.